The T cell receptor beta chain under discussion was sequenced for a study of cytomegalovirus exposure and HLA in healthy donors. The CDR3 runs 16 residues. After removal of 2 bases from V and 8 bases from J, the junction contained 13 bases not matched to a gene. In germline, CDR1 is MGHRA, CDR2 YSYEKL. This clone came up a few times. Its target is not known. Unrecorded immune exposures were likely, despite nominal health at sampling. Study-level points and caveats: A few CMV-associated chains were confirmed in vitro to be specific for CMV antigens. Owing to their indistinguishability, certain V segments, notably TRBV6-2 and TRBV6-3, were excluded. It was likely that a cluster of highly shared sequence variants was a sequencing artifact.

Primers: 60 Vbeta forward and 13 Jbeta reverse. Sequencing was performed with immunoSEQ multiplex PCR; in TCRdb, only in-frame clones are kept and a portion is missing. The sample gives 100,000 to 120,000 clones, 70% to 85% of which show up once; about 6.8% is in the top ten. The V and J genes are TRBV4-1 and TRBJ1-1, with 8 bases identical to TRBD1. This sequence was found in a man aged 25 to 45 in good health and CMV-seropositive. Sequenced: PBMCs. The DNA of the CDR3 is TGCGCCAGCAGCCAATCCCTGGACAGGGCCCTCAAAGAAGCTTTCTTT. Its translation is CASSQSLDRALKEAFF.